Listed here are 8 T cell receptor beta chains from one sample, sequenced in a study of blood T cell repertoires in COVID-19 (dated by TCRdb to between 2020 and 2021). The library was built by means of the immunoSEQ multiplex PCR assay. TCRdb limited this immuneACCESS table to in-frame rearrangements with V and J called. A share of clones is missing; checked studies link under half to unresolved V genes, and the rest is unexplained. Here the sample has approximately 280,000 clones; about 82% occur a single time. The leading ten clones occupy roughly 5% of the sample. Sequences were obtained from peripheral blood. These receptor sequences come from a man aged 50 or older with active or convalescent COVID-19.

The CDR3 DNA reads TGTGCCAGCTCAACCAGCGCGGGAGAACAGCAGTTCTTC. It is translated as CASSTSAGEQQFF. The V call is TRBV18, the J call TRBJ2-1, with 7 bases matching TRBD2. Germline CDR1 reads KGHSH; CDR2 reads LQKENI. The length of the CDR3 is 13 residues. The V gene end was trimmed by 5 bases and the J gene end by 11 bases; junction bases not matched to a gene: 9. Full variable domain (outside the CDR3, taken from reference TRBV18 and TRBJ2-1): NAGVMQNPRHLVRRRGQEARLRCSPMKGHSHVYWYRQLPEEGLKFMVYLQKENIIDESGMPKERFSAEFPKEGPSILRIQQVVRGDSAAYFCASSTSAGEQQFFGPGTRLTVL.

The CDR3 sequence: CASSLNSGTYNEQFF. The CDR3 region has the DNA TGTGCCAGCAGCTTAAATAGCGGGACCTACAATGAGCAGTTCTTC. The J gene is TRBJ2-1, the V gene TRBV11-3; 8 bases map to TRBD2. Trimming took 2 bases from V and 2 from J; bases not matched to a gene: 2. CDR1 is SGHNT, CDR2 YENEEA, per germline. This CDR3 contains 15 residues. The full variable domain, in which reference TRBV11-3 and TRBJ2-1 provide the parts outside the CDR3, is EAGVVQSPRYKIIEKKQPVAFWCNPISGHNTLYWYLQNLGQGPELLIRYENEEAVDDSQLPKDRFSAERLKGVDSTLKIQPAELGDSAVYLCASSLNSGTYNEQFFGPGTRLTVL.

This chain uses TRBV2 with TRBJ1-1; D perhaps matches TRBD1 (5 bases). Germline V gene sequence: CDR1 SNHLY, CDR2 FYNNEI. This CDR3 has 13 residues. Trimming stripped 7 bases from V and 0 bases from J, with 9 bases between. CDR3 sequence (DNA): TGTGCCAGCACCGGGACTATGAACACTGAAGCTTTCTTT. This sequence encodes CASTGTMNTEAFF.

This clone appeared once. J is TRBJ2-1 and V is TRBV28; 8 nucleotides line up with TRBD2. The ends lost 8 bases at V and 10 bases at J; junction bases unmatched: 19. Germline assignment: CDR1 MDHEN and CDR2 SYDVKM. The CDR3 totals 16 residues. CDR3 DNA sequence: TGTGCCAGCCCTCCGGCCAGGGCGGGAGGCCTTCGGGAGCAGTTCTTC. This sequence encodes CASPPARAGGLREQFF.

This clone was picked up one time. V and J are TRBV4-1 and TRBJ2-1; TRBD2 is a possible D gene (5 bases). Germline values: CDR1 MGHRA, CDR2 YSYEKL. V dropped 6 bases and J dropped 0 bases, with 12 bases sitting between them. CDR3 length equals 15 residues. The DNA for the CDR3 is TGCGCCAGCAGAGACCTAGCAAACTCCTACAATGAGCAGTTCTTC. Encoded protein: CASRDLANSYNEQFF.

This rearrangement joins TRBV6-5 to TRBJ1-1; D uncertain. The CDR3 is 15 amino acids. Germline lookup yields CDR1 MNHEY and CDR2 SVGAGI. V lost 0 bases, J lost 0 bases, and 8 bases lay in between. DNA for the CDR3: TGTGCCAGCAGTTACTCGTATCAGATGAACACTGAAGCTTTCTTT. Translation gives CASSYSYQMNTEAFF.

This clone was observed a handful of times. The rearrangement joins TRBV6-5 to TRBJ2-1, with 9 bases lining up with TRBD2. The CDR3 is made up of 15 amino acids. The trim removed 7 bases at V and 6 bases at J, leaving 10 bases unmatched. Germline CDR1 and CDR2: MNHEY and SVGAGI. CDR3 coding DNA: TGTGCCAGCACCCCTGGCGGGGGGGTCGGCAATGAGCAGTTCTTC. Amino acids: CASTPGGGVGNEQFF.

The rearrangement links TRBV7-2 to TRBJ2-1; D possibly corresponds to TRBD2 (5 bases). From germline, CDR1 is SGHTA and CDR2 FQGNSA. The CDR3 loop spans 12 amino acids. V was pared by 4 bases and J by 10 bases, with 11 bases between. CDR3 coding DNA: TGTGCCAGCAGCTCCGGACTGGACGAGCAGTTCTTC. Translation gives CASSSGLDEQFF.